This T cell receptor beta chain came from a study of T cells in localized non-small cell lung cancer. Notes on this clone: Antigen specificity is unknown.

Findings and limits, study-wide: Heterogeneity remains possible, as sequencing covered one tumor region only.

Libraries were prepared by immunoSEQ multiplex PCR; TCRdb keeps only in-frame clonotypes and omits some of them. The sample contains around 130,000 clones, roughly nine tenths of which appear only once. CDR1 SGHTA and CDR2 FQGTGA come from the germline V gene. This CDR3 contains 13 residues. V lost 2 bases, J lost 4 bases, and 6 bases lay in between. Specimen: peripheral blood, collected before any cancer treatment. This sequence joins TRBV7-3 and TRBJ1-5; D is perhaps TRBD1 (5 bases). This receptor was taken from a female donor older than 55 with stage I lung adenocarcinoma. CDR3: CASSLQGNQPQHF. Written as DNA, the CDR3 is TGTGCCAGCAGCTTACAGGGAAATCAGCCCCAGCATTTT.